Shown below are 29 T cell receptor beta chains from a single sample sequenced in a study of technical replicates of blood from a handful of donors. Repertoires were generated with immunoSEQ multiplex PCR, while TCRdb's copy carries only in-frame clones and drops some. This table holds about 93,000 clones, 95% found once. What was sequenced was T cells isolated from PBMCs. These receptors were obtained from a human donor in good health.

The gene calls are TRBV30 and TRBJ2-7; 9 bases match TRBD1. The junction had 10 bases not matched to a gene; V was cut back by 2 bases and J by 5 bases. The CDR3 sequence is 15 residues long. Germline CDR1 and CDR2: GTSNPN and SVGIG (reference sequence). DNA of the CDR3: TGTGCCTGGAGTCCAATGGACAGGGGAGTCCACGAGCAGTACTTC. As protein: CAWSPMDRGVHEQYF. Complete variable domain (other parts from reference TRBV30 and TRBJ2-7): SQTIHQWPATLVQPVGSPLSLECTVEGTSNPNLYWYRQAAGRGLQLLFYSVGIGQISSEVPQNLSASRPQDRQFILSSKKLLLSDSGFYLCAWSPMDRGVHEQYFGPGTRLTVT.

In its sample, this clone was seen once. The chain joins TRBV5-1 to TRBJ2-2; 9 bases line up with TRBD2. CDR1 and CDR2 from the germline V gene are SGHRS and YFSETQ. V was pared by 4 bases and J by 4 bases, with 11 bases of the junction left unmatched. CDR3 length: 17 residues. The CDR3 coding sequence is TGCGCCAGCAGCCCTTCTTTAGCGGGAGTGGCCACCGGGGAGCTGTTTTTT. Translated, it gives CASSPSLAGVATGELFF.

The CDR3, as DNA: TGTGCCAGCATCCCTGGACTAGTTAGAGAGACCCAGTACTTC. Protein sequence: CASIPGLVRETQYF. V and J are TRBV2 and TRBJ2-5; 7 bases agree with TRBD2. The CDR3 spans 14 residues. CDR1 and CDR2 (germline): SNHLY, FYNNEI. J lost 4 bases, V lost 7 bases, and 9 bases had no gene match.

The chain has TRBV7-3 and TRBJ1-6, with D possibly being TRBD1 (5 bases). In germline, CDR1 is SGHTA, CDR2 FQGTGA. The V gene lost 3 bases and the J gene lost 6 bases, with 9 bases spanning the gap. This CDR3 has 14 residues. The CDR3 sequence: CASSLGLSNSPLHF. Here the CDR3 DNA reads TGTGCCAGCAGCTTGGGACTGTCTAATTCACCCCTCCACTTT.

To note about this clone: Distinct nucleotide sequences in the sample also encode this CDR3. The V gene is TRBV27, the J gene TRBJ1-2; no definite D call. The V gene lost 2 bases and the J gene lost 2 bases, with 6 bases spanning the gap. The germline V gene has CDR1 MNHEY and CDR2 SMNVEV (reference sequence). The CDR3 has 13 residues. CDR3 bases: TGTGCCAGCAGTTTAAGCGGAAACTATGGCTACACCTTC. Its protein is CASSLSGNYGYTF.

The chain couples TRBV2 to TRBJ2-5; TRBD1 agrees at 8 bases. V dropped 5 bases and J dropped 3; count of bases not matched to a gene: 2. The CDR3 runs to 13 residues. The V gene's germline CDR1 is SNHLY and CDR2 FYNNEI. For the CDR3, the DNA is TGTGCCAGCAGTCTGGACAGGGAAGAGACCCAGTACTTC. Translated, it gives CASSLDREETQYF. Full variable domain (missing parts from reference TRBV2 and TRBJ2-5): EPEVTQTPSHQVTQMGQEVILRCVPISNHLYFYWYRQILGQKVEFLVSFYNNEISEKSEIFDDQFSVERPDGSNFTLKIRSTKLEDSAMYFCASSLDREETQYFGPGTRLLVL.

In this sample, this clone turned up once. The gene calls are TRBV6-1 and TRBJ2-3, with 7 bases matching TRBD2. Trimming at V came to 2 bases and at J to 3 bases, leaving 8 bases not matched to a gene. Germline V gene data show CDR1 as MNHNS and CDR2 as SASEGT. The length of the CDR3 is 16 residues. DNA for the CDR3: TGTGCCAGCAGTGAAACCGGGGGGACGGGAACAGATACGCAGTATTTT. Protein: CASSETGGTGTDTQYF.

This sequence joins TRBV5-1 and TRBJ2-7; 7 bases map to TRBD1. Germline values: CDR1 SGHRS, CDR2 YFSETQ. There are 15 residues in the CDR3. V dropped 0 bases and J dropped 7; count of bases not matched to a gene: 10. CDR3 sequence: CASSLAGARGREQYF. Written as DNA, the CDR3 is TGCGCCAGCAGCTTGGCCGGTGCTAGGGGGCGGGAGCAGTACTTC.

V usage is TRBV11-2 and J usage is TRBJ1-3, with TRBD1 identical over 9 bases. The germline CDR1 and CDR2 sequences are SGHAT and FQNNGV. The J segment lost 3 bases and the V segment lost 5 bases, leaving 14 bases of the junction unmatched. CDR3 length equals 18 residues. The CDR3 sequence: CASSTIIPGQGHGNTIYF. In nucleotides, the CDR3 is TGTGCCAGCAGCACTATCATCCCGGGACAGGGTCATGGAAACACCATATATTTT. The full variable domain, in which reference TRBV11-2 and TRBJ1-3 provide the parts outside the CDR3, is EAGVAQSPRYKIIEKRQSVAFWCNPISGHATLYWYQQILGQGPKLLIQFQNNGVVDDSQLPKDRFSAERLKGVDSTLKIQPAKLEDSAVYLCASSTIIPGQGHGNTIYFGEGSWLTVV.

This chain links TRBV12-5 with TRBJ2-7, with 9 bases that match TRBD1. Germline loops: CDR1 LGHNT, CDR2 FRNRAP. With V trimmed by 1 base and J by 0 bases, 10 bases remained unmatched. This CDR3 is built from 18 residues. The CDR3 DNA sequence: TGTGCTAGTGGTTTGGGGGGTACCGGGACAGGGCTCTCCTACGAGCAGTACTTC. This sequence encodes CASGLGGTGTGLSYEQYF.

This clone has only one observation. The chain employs TRBV6-1 and TRBJ2-3; weak D call: TRBD1 (6 bases). The V gene's germline CDR1 is MNHNS and CDR2 SASEGT. The CDR3 is 13 amino acids. V was pared by 6 bases and J by 2 bases, with 9 bases between. The chain's CDR3 is CASRTGFTDTQYF. The DNA for the CDR3 is TGTGCCAGCAGAACAGGGTTCACAGATACGCAGTATTTT.

The genes are TRBV19 and TRBJ1-2, with D possibly TRBD1 on 5 matching bases. The CDR3 runs to 13 residues. Germline loops: CDR1 LNHDA, CDR2 SQIVND (reference sequence). V lost 4 bases, J lost 4 bases, and 10 bases lay in between. CDR3 sequence (DNA): TGTGCCAGTAGTAAACCCGGGGGCTATGGCTACACCTTC. It specifies CASSKPGGYGYTF.

The genes are TRBV30 and TRBJ1-1; D remains unclear. Germline CDR1 GTSNPN, CDR2 SVGIG (reference sequence). This CDR3 is 13 amino acids long. Trimming shortened V by 2 bases and J by 1 base, and 8 bases separated the two germline ends. CDR3 bases: TGTGCCTGGAGTCTCACAGCGAACACTGAAGCTTTCTTT. This translates into CAWSLTANTEAFF.

The V call is TRBV28, the J call TRBJ1-5, with 7 bases that match TRBD1. J was trimmed by 10 bases and V by 2 bases; bases with no gene match: 11. Looked up from germline, CDR1 is MDHEN and CDR2 is SYDVKM. The CDR3 covers 15 residues. CDR3 protein: CASSLRQGSSDPQHF. The CDR3 DNA reads TGTGCCAGCAGTTTAAGACAGGGCTCGAGTGATCCCCAGCATTTT.

This chain links TRBV14 with TRBJ1-2, with D unclear. Trimming removed 4 bases at V and 1 base at J, with 7 bases between. This CDR3 is 13 amino acids long. Germline V lookup: CDR1 SGHDN, CDR2 FVKESK. The CDR3: CASSPVNNYGYTF. The CDR3 bases are TGTGCCAGCAGCCCAGTAAATAACTATGGCTACACCTTC.

This clone appeared once. V is TRBV9 and J is TRBJ1-1; TRBD1 matches 7 bases. CDR3 length: 17 residues. Germline V gene sequence: CDR1 SGDLS, CDR2 YYNGEE. The V segment lost 4 bases and the J segment 2 bases; nucleotides outside the gene matches: 14. The CDR3 DNA sequence: TGTGCCAGCAGCAGTAGACCAACGGGACAGACTAACACTGAAGCTTTCTTT. It encodes CASSSRPTGQTNTEAFF.

This rearrangement joins TRBV5-5 to TRBJ2-1, with 7 bases matching TRBD1. CDR3 size: 15 residues. The germline V gene encodes CDR1 SGHKS and CDR2 YYEKEE (reference sequence). V lost 6 bases, J lost 4 bases, and 10 bases stayed unmatched. The CDR3 DNA is TGTGCCAGCAACCCGGGACAGCCGCTTTACAATGAGCAGTTCTTC. Amino acid sequence: CASNPGQPLYNEQFF.

This chain links TRBV29-1 with TRBJ1-1; D uncertain. The ends were cut back, 2 bases at V and 0 bases at J, with 10 bases in the middle. The germline gives CDR1 SQVTM, CDR2 ANQGSEA. This CDR3 region has 14 residues. In DNA, the CDR3 is TGCAGCGTTGAATCCCTACAGATGAACACTGAAGCTTTCTTT. Translation gives CSVESLQMNTEAFF.

This clone was seen once. The chain recombines TRBV15 with TRBJ1-4, with D unclear. The CDR3 covers 15 residues. Germline values: CDR1 LNHNV, CDR2 YYDKDF (reference sequence). V dropped 0 bases and J dropped 0 bases, with 5 bases sitting between them. In nucleotides, the CDR3 is TGTGCCACCAGCAGAGAAAGAGCAACTAATGAAAAACTGTTTTTT. Translating gives CATSRERATNEKLFF.

The rearrangement joins TRBV10-2 to TRBJ1-2; D not certain. Per the germline V gene, CDR1 is WSHSY and CDR2 is SAAADI. V lost 6 bases to trimming and J lost 5 bases, with 16 bases between them. The CDR3 spans 14 residues. The CDR3 coding sequence is TGCGCCAGCAGGCCCGGGAGATCGCTTTATGGCTACACCTTC. This codes for CASRPGRSLYGYTF.

The genes are TRBV7-2 and TRBJ1-2, with D tentatively TRBD1 (5 bases). Germline V gives CDR1 SGHTA, CDR2 FQGNSA. Trimming took off 5 bases at V and 8 bases at J, with 15 bases between the two ends. This CDR3 comprises 13 residues. The chain's CDR3 is CASSPRQGGGYTF. DNA for the CDR3: TGTGCCAGCAGCCCTAGGCAGGGCGGCGGCTACACCTTC.

CDR3 DNA: TGTGCCACCAGCGGCGGTGGGGGCTGGGGCTACACCTTC. Amino acid sequence: CATSGGGGWGYTF. J is TRBJ1-2 and V is TRBV15, with TRBD1 as a possible D gene (6 bases). V lost 5 bases and J lost 8, with 15 bases in between. Germline loops: CDR1 LNHNV, CDR2 YYDKDF (reference sequence). The CDR3 runs 13 residues.

This chain joins TRBV27 and TRBJ2-7, with 10 bases lining up with TRBD1. From germline, CDR1 is MNHEY and CDR2 SMNVEV (reference sequence). The V segment lost 5 bases and the J segment 4 bases; nucleotides outside the gene matches: 8. The CDR3 sequence is 15 residues long. The CDR3 DNA reads TGTGCCAGCAGTATACGGACAGGGGGAGGGTACGAGCAGTACTTC. Amino acids: CASSIRTGGGYEQYF.

The V gene is TRBV28, the J gene TRBJ2-2, with D possibly being TRBD1 (6 bases). This CDR3 region has 14 residues. The V gene lost 3 bases and the J gene lost 4 bases, with 9 bases spanning the gap. CDR1 and CDR2 from the germline V gene are MDHEN and SYDVKM. The CDR3, as DNA: TGTGCCAGCAGTTTCAGGGGTAGCACCGGGGAGCTGTTTTTT. Amino acids: CASSFRGSTGELFF.

J is TRBJ1-1 and V is TRBV2; TRBD1 matches 8 bases. Germline V gene data show CDR1 as SNHLY and CDR2 as FYNNEI. CDR3 length: 15 amino acids. V trimming: 8 bases; J trimming: 1 base; junction bases outside the gene matches: 9. This chain's CDR3 is CASGRTGKRNTEAFF. The CDR3 DNA follows: TGTGCCAGCGGCCGGACAGGGAAACGGAACACTGAAGCTTTCTTT.

The chain uses TRBV6-1 and TRBJ2-3; D call uncertain. The CDR3 has 14 residues. CDR1 is MNHNS, CDR2 SASEGT, per germline. V was trimmed by 0 bases and J by 0 bases, leaving 4 bases between them. The CDR3 protein is CASSEARSTDTQYF. The CDR3 DNA follows: TGTGCCAGCAGTGAAGCGAGGAGCACAGATACGCAGTATTTT.

This sequence joins TRBV6-1 and TRBJ2-7; 12 bases match TRBD1. There are 19 residues in the CDR3. Germline V gene sequence: CDR1 MNHNS, CDR2 SASEGT. With V trimmed by 3 bases and J by 0 bases, 12 bases remained unmatched. CDR3 nucleotides: TGTGCCAGCAGTGAGTGGGGGCCGGGGACAGGGGGCTCCTCCTACGAGCAGTACTTC. It is translated as CASSEWGPGTGGSSYEQYF.

The chain links TRBV6-5 to TRBJ2-1; 8 bases line up with TRBD2. Trimming removed 3 bases from V and 3 bases from J; junction bases left unmatched: 4. The CDR3 length is 15 residues. CDR1 MNHEY and CDR2 SVGAGI come from the germline V gene. The CDR3 DNA follows: TGTGCCAGCAGTTATCTTGCGGGGGGCTACAATGAGCAGTTCTTC. Protein product: CASSYLAGGYNEQFF.

The rearrangement uses TRBV19 and TRBJ1-1; 9 nucleotides match TRBD1. The CDR3 spans 16 residues. V lost 5 bases and J lost 7; bases outside the gene matches: 14. Germline lookup yields CDR1 LNHDA and CDR2 SQIVND (reference sequence). The CDR3 nucleotides are TGTGCCAGTAGTCGGGGACAGGGTACTCGGGGGGTTGAAGCTTTCTTT. Translated, it gives CASSRGQGTRGVEAFF.